This record looks at one T cell receptor (beta chain) sequence and its context. Repertoires were generated with immunoSEQ multiplex PCR, while TCRdb's copy carries only in-frame clones and drops some. The sample includes roughly 90,000 clones, about 90% seen only once; the top ten take approximately 1%. From germline, CDR1 is SGHRS and CDR2 YFSETQ. The V gene lost 4 bases and the J gene lost 5 bases, with 14 bases spanning the gap. The CDR3 spans 14 residues. The sample is drawn from a study of blood T cell repertoires in COVID-19. Study overall: The analysed material was cDNA or gDNA that came from T cells, B-cell-depleted T cells, or PBMCs.

The chain combines TRBV5-1 with TRBJ2-3, with D perhaps matching TRBD2 (6 bases). This receptor was obtained from a human donor in a cohort sampled during active COVID-19. The material sequenced was peripheral blood. CDR3 bases: TGCGCCAGCAGCCATAATGGAGGGCAAGATACGCAGTATTTT. It codes for CASSHNGGQDTQYF.